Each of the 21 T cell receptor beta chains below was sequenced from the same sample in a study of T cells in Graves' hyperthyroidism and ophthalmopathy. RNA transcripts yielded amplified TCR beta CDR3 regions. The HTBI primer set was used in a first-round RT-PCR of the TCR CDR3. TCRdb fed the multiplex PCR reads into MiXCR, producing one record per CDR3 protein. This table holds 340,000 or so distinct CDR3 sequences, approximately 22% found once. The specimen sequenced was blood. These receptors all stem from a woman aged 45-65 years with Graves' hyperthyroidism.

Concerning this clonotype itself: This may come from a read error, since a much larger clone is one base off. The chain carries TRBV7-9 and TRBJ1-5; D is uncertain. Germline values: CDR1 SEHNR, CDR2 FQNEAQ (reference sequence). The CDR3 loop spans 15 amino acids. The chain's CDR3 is CANSLRSGENQPQHF. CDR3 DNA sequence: TGTGCCAACAGCCTAAGGTCGGGAGAAAATCAGCCCCAGCATTTT. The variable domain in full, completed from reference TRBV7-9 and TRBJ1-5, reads DTGVSQNPRHKITKRGQNVTFRCDPISEHNRLYWYRQTLGQGPEFLTYFQNEAQLEKSRLLSDRFSAERPKGSFSTLEIQRTEQGDSAMYLCANSLRSGENQPQHFGDGTRLSIL.

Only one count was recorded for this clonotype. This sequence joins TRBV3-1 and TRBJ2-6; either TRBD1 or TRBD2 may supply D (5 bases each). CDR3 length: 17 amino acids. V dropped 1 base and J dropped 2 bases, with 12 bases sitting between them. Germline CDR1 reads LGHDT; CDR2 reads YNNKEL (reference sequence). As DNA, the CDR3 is TGTGCCAGCAGCCAAGCGAGGGGCATGGCTGGGGCCAACGTCCTGACTTTC. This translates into CASSQARGMAGANVLTF. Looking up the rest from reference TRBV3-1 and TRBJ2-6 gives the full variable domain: DTAVSQTPKYLVTQMGNDKSIKCEQNLGHDTMYWYKQDSKKFLKIMFSYNNKELIINETVPNRFSPKSPDKAHLNLHINSLELGDSAVYFCASSQARGMAGANVLTFGAGSRLTVL.

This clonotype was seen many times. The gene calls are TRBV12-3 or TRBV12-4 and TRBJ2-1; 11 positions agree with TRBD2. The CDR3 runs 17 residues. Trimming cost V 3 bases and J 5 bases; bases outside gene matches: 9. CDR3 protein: CASSFTRLAGYHNEQFF. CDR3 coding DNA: TGTGCCAGCAGTTTTACAAGACTAGCGGGATACCACAATGAGCAGTTCTTC.

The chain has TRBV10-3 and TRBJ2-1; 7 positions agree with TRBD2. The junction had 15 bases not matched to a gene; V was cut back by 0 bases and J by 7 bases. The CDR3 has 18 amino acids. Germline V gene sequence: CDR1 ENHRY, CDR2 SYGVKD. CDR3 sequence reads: CAISESNWGGLGENEQFF. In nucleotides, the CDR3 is TGTGCCATCAGTGAGTCGAATTGGGGAGGGCTTGGAGAAAATGAGCAGTTCTTC.

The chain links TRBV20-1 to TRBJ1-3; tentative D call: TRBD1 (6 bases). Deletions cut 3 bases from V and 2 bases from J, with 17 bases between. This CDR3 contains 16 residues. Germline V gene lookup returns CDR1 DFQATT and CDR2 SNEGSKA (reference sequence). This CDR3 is CSARGLDSLAGNTIYF. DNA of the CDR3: TGCAGTGCTAGGGGTTTGGACAGTCTGGCTGGAAACACCATATATTTT.

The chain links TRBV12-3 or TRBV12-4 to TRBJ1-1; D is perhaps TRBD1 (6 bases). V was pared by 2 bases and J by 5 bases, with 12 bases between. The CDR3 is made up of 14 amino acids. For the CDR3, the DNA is TGTGCCAGCAGTTTAATAGGGGGGCGGACTGAAGCTTTCTTT. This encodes CASSLIGGRTEAFF.

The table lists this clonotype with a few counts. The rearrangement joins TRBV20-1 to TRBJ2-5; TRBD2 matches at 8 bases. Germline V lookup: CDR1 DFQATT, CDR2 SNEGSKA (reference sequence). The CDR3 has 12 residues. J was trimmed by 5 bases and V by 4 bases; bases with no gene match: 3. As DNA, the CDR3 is TGCAGTGCTATCGGGACTAGTGAGACCCAGTACTTC. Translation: CSAIGTSETQYF.

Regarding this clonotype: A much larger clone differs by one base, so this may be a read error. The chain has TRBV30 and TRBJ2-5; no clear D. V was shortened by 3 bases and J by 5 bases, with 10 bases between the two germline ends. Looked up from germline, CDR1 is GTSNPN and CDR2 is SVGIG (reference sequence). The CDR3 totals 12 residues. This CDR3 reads CAWRWVGETQYF. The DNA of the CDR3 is TGTGCCTGGAGATGGGTTGGGGAGACCCAGTACTTC.

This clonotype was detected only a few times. CDR3 in amino acids: CASSQVLGNTIYF. The CDR3 DNA is TGCGCCAGCAGCCAAGTCCTTGGAAACACCATATATTTT. V is TRBV4-1 and J is TRBJ1-3; no definite D call. Trimming removed 1 base at V and 3 bases at J, with 4 bases between. This CDR3 is 13 amino acids long. CDR1 and CDR2 (germline): MGHRA, YSYEKL.

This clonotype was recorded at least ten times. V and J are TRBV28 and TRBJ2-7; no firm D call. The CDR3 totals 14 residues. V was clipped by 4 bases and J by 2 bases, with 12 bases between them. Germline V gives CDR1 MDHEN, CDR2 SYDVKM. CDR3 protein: CASSYPRRPYEQYF. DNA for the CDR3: TGTGCCAGCAGTTACCCCCGGCGCCCCTACGAGCAGTACTTC.

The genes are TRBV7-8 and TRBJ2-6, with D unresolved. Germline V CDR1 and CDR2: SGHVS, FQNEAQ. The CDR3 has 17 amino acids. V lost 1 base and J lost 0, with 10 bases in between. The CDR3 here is CASSLVSRSSGANVLTF. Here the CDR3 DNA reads TGTGCCAGCAGCTTAGTCAGCCGCAGCTCTGGGGCCAACGTCCTGACTTTC.

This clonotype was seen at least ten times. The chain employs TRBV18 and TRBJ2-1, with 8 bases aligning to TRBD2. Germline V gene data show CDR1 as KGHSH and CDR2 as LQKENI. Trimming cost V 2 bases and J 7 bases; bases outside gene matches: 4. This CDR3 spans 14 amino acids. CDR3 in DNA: TGTGCCAGCTCACCAACAGCGGGAGTTAATGAGCAGTTCTTC. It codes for CASSPTAGVNEQFF.

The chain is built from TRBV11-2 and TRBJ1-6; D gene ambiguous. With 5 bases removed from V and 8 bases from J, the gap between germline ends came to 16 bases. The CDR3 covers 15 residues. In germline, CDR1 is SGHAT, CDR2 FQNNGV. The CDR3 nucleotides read TGTGCCAGCAGCCCCGCCCAGGTGGTGGATTCACCCCTCCACTTT. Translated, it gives CASSPAQVVDSPLHF.

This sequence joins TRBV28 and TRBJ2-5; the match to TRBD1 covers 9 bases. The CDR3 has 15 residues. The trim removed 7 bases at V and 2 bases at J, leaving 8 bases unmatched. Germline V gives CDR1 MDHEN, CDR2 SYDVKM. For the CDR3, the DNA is TGTGCCAGCAATCACCGGGACAGGGCTCAAGAGACCCAGTACTTC. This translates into CASNHRDRAQETQYF.

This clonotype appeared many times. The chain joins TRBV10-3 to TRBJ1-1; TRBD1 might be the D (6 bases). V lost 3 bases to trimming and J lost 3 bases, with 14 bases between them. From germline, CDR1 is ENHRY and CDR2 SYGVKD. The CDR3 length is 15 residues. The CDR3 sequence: CAISERGAVDTEAFF. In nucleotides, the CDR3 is TGTGCCATCAGTGAAAGGGGGGCAGTTGACACTGAAGCTTTCTTT.

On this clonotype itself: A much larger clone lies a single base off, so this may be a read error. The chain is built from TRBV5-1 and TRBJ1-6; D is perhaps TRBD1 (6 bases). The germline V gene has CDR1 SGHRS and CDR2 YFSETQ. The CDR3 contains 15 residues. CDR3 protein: CASSLDTNRVSPPHF. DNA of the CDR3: TGCGCCAGCAGCTTGGACACGAACAGGGTATCACCCCCCCACTTT.

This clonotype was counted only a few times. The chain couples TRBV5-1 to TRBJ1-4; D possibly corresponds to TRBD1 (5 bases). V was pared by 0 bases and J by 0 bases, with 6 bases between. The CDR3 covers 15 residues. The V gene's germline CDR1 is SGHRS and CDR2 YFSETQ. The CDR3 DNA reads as TGCGCCAGCAGCTTGGGACAGACAACTAATGAAAAACTGTTTTTT. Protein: CASSLGQTTNEKLFF.

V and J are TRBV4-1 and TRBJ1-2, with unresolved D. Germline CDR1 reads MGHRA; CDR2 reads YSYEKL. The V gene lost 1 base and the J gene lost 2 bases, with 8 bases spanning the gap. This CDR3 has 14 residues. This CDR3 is CASSQGATNYGYTF. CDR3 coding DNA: TGCGCCAGCAGCCAAGGGGCAACAAACTATGGCTACACCTTC.

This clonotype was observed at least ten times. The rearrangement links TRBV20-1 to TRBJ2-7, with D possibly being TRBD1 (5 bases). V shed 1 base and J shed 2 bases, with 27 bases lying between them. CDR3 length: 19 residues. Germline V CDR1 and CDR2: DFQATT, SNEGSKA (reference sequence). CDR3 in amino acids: CSARAVDSATVRSPYEQYF. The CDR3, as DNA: TGCAGTGCTAGAGCCGTCGACAGCGCTACCGTTCGGTCTCCCTACGAGCAGTACTTC.

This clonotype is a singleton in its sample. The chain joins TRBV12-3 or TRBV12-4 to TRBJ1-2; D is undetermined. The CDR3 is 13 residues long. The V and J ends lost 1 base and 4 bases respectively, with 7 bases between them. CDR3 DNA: TGTGCCAGCAGTTTAGGGAACAGCTATGGCTACACCTTC. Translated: CASSLGNSYGYTF.

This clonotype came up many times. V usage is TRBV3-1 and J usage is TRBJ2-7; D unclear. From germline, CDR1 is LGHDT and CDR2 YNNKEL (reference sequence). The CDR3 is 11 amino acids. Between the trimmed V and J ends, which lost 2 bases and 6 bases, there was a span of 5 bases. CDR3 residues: CASSQSLEQYF. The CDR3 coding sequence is TGTGCCAGCAGCCAATCCCTCGAGCAGTACTTC.